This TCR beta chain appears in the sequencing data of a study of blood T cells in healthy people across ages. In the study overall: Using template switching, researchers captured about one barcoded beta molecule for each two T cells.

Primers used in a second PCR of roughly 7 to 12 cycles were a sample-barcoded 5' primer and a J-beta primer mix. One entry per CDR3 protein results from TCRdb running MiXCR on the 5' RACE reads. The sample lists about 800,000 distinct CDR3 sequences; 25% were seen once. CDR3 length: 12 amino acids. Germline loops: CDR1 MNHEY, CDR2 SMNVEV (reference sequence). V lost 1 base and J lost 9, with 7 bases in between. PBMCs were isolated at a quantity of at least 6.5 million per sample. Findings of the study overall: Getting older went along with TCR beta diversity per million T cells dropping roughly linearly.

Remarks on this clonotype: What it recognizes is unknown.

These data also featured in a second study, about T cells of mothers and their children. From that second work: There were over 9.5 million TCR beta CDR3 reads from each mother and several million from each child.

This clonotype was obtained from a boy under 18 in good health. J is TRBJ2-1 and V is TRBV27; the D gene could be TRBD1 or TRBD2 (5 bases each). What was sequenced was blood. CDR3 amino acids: CASSLWGSEQFF. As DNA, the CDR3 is TGTGCCAGCAGTTTATGGGGGAGTGAGCAGTTCTTC.